This entry describes one T cell receptor (beta chain). The CDR3 carries no conserved terminal phenylalanine or tryptophan, so it likely arises from a read error. No DNA is shown, since the ends of the CDR3 on it are uncertain; the CDR3 is the one TCRdb lists. Germline CDR1 is SGHDT and CDR2 is YYEEEE. The CDR3 has 13 amino acids, counting both end residues. This sample stems from a study of molecular identifiers for immune sequencing clone quantification. TCRdb re-analysed the PCR reads in MiXCR, keeping a single row per CDR3 protein. Of about 640,000 distinct CDR3 sequences listed, about 20% are singletons.

This chain links TRBV5-6 with TRBJ1-1. Specimen: naive CD8+ T cells from blood, with Jurkat cell RNA spiked in. Regarding subset: FACS-sorted CD8+CD4-CCR7+CD45RA+ naive T cells. The source of this sequence is a human donor in good health. Some libraries in this study had Jurkat cell RNA spiked in. CDR3 residues: CASRNDWNTEALS.